The 7 T cell receptor beta chains below come from one sample, sequenced in a study of blood T cells in healthy people across ages. The authors ran a second PCR of roughly 6 to 11 cycles using a sample-barcoded 5' primer and a J-beta primer mix. MiXCR, applied by TCRdb to the 5' RACE reads, yields one record per CDR3 protein. The table has 650,000 to 950,000 distinct CDR3 sequences, approximately 48% seen once. Sequences were obtained from blood. These receptors came from a man aged 60 to 75 in good health.

The chain links TRBV20-1 to TRBJ2-5; tentative D call: TRBD2 (5 bases). The tail of the sequence fits TRBJ2-7 better, so the J call may be wrong. This CDR3 has 14 residues. CDR1 DFQATT and CDR2 SNEGSKA come from the germline V gene (reference sequence). The CDR3 is CSAESGLRFDEQYF. For the CDR3, the DNA is TGCAGTGCTGAATCGGGGTTAAGATTCGACGAGCAGTACTTC.

This clonotype was found a few times. This chain joins TRBV6-2 or TRBV6-3 and TRBJ2-6; D gene ambiguous. Trimming left V 0 bases short and J 0 bases short, with 12 bases between. CDR1 MNHEY and CDR2 SVGEGT come from the germline V gene. The CDR3 has 18 amino acids. CDR3 in DNA: TGTGCCAGCAGTTACTCGTTTTGGCAGACCTCTGGGGCCAACGTCCTGACTTTC. As protein: CASSYSFWQTSGANVLTF.

This chain connects TRBV6-6 to TRBJ2-3; TRBD2 aligns across 12 bases. V dropped 4 bases and J dropped 2; count of bases not matched to a gene: 7. Per germline, CDR1 MNHNY and CDR2 SVGAGI (reference sequence). The CDR3 is 17 amino acids. Written as DNA, the CDR3 is TGTGCCAGCAGTTTTCCGACTAGCGGGGGTATCACAGATACGCAGTATTTT. Protein: CASSFPTSGGITDTQYF.

The chain has TRBV4-3 and TRBJ1-1; the D is unclear. CDR1 and CDR2 (germline): LGHNA, YSLEER. V was shortened by 0 bases and J by 1 base, with 9 bases between the two germline ends. The CDR3 totals 15 residues. The CDR3 coding sequence is TGCGCCAGCAGCCAAGATTGGCGGACGAACACTGAAGCTTTCTTT. Translated: CASSQDWRTNTEAFF.

This clonotype has just a few counts. V usage is TRBV11-3 and J usage is TRBJ2-1, with TRBD1 matching over 10 bases. The CDR3 contains 14 residues. Per the germline V gene, CDR1 is SGHNT and CDR2 is YENEEA. J lost 7 bases, V lost 4 bases, and 4 bases had no gene match. The CDR3 here is CASSSRDRGNEQFF. The CDR3, as DNA: TGTGCCAGCAGCTCCCGGGACAGGGGTAATGAGCAGTTCTTC.

The chain uses TRBV27 and TRBJ2-1; D might be TRBD1 or TRBD2, each matching 5 bases. This CDR3 comprises 12 residues. CDR1 is MNHEY, CDR2 SMNVEV, per germline (reference sequence). The V end was cut by 8 bases, the J end by 10 bases, with 15 bases between. The DNA for the CDR3 is TGTGCCAGCCTCGGCCGGGGCAACGAGCAGTTCTTC. As protein: CASLGRGNEQFF.

In this sample, this clonotype turned up a few times. CDR3: CASSGDTMNTEAFF. CDR3 DNA: TGTGCCAGCAGCGGGGACACGATGAACACTGAAGCTTTCTTT. The chain combines TRBV11-1 with TRBJ1-1, with D possibly matching TRBD1 (6 bases). Per germline, CDR1 SGHAT and CDR2 FQDESV (reference sequence). V gave up 5 bases and J gave up 0 bases, with 10 bases separating them. The CDR3 totals 14 residues.